Given below is one T cell receptor (beta chain) in context. Its antigen is currently not known. Per-base qualities were not stored, and no clone one base away is much larger. This record belongs to a study of cytomegalovirus exposure and HLA in healthy donors (dated by TCRdb to the late 2010s). For the wider study: In an earlier analysis of under 750 of the donors, 250 to 350 Gb of sequence data and 90 million to 130 million unique TCR beta sequences from about 190 million T cells were reported. An early release that covered fewer than 750 HLA-typed donors contained approximately 300 gigabases of sequencing data and some 87 million unique TCR sequences. The genetic ancestry cluster associated with self-reported Caucasian donors included around four fifths of the roughly 400 genotyped donors. The study aimed to test whether signatures of past pathogen exposure could be identified by cataloging public T cell receptors. The T cell repertoires of 666 subjects were profiled by immunosequencing and related to cytomegalovirus serostatus. Besides the first cohort of more than 650 subjects, a separate validation cohort made up of 120 or so different subjects was used. To predict cytomegalovirus infection status, the study brought together high-throughput TCR immunosequencing, statistical association of individual TCRs with disease status, and machine learning. To study patterns of TCR occurrence, a later analysis re-analyzed previously published TCR beta repertoires from 550 to 800 donors and added high-resolution HLA genotyping. The later analysis used no new phenotypic data to find candidate immune exposures, relying instead on TCR beta sequences and their occurrence across donors. In an earlier analysis of 500 to 650 of the donors, high-throughput TCR beta sequencing was used to judge whether each TCR beta V gene segment behaved as functional or pseudogenic. Donor age, sex, ethnicity and CMV serostatus were collected together with the repertoire data. A later genetic analysis used genome-wide SNP genotypes for about three fifths of the 666 donors, treating that subset as a discovery cohort. Every discovery cohort repertoire had been produced on one sequencing platform. Class I and class II HLA loci were covered by the typing at four-digit resolution. Typing coverage differed by locus: A, B, C, DRB1 and DQB1 were typed in roughly 620-640 donors, DQA1 in about 510, DPA1 in approximately 600, and DPB1 in just under 480. Because of strong linkage in the cohort, roughly five DR-DQ haplotypes were treated as single units for association and clustering. Across around 400 genotyped donors of the cohort, an average of 235,054 unique TCR beta nucleotide sequences per donor were sequenced, and roughly a sixth of those sequences were non-productive.

The cohort consisted of 650 to 850 healthy bone marrow donors. At the time of sampling, every cohort member was nominally healthy, though immune exposures that went unrecorded were likely present. The donor was CMV seronegative and belonged to the group of 350 or so seronegative cohort members. A peripheral blood sample was collected from each donor, and TCR beta sequencing was performed on peripheral blood mononuclear cells. The Qiagen DNeasy Blood Extraction Kit was used to extract genomic DNA from the blood cell samples. The method was the immunoSEQ multiplex PCR assay. For the multiplex PCR, a mixture combining 60 forward primers for TCR Vbeta segments and 13 reverse primers for TCR Jbeta segments was used. The CDR3 region of rearranged TCR beta genes was amplified from genomic DNA with a multiplex PCR assay. Amplified TCR beta libraries were sequenced as 87-base-pair reads on the Illumina HiSeq System. Concerning the study's data processing: A later analysis tallied approximately 87 million unique TCR beta chains across the 666 repertoires, and around 10 million of those chains were shared by two or more donors. To remove PCR and sequencing errors, raw reads were error-corrected and collapsed into unique sequences using a nearest-neighbor algorithm that merged closely related sequences. Alignment of CDR3 sequences to IMGT reference sequences was used to assign V, D and J gene segments. Each retained sequence needed at least a six-nucleotide match to both a V gene segment and a J gene segment. A rearrangement counted as productive if the CDR3 had no stop codons and remained in frame with V and J, and every other rearrangement counted as non-productive. CDR3 was defined according to IMGT convention as the region running from the second conserved V-encoded cysteine to the conserved J-encoded phenylalanine. Sequences without an unambiguous match to a single V gene segment were excluded from the earlier analysis of about 600 of the donors. An earlier analysis of 500 to 700 of the donors classified V segments as functional when productive rearrangements were above 56.7% and as segregating when the standard deviation between donors was above 5%. A statistical classification framework was built for diagnosing cytomegalovirus status from the catalog of TCR beta chain sequences. A later analysis assigned V and J genes by comparing TCR nucleotide sequences with IMGT/GENE-DB human TR gene sequences. A later analysis assigned CDR3 sequences and most-parsimonious VDJ recombination scenarios with the TCRdist pipeline. A later analysis defined each TCR beta chain by its CDR3 amino acid sequence plus V-gene family, and excluded reads lacking a unique V-gene family. A later analysis removed several hundred highly shared, low-generation-probability nucleotide sequences to deal with suspected cross-contamination and a sequencing artifact. For each public chain, a later analysis derived a clonal expansion index from normalized ranks of inferred template counts within each repertoire. In a later analysis, generation probabilities were computed using a VDJ recombination model fitted to out-of-frame rearrangements, and the results were checked against IGoR. A later analysis scored TCR-TCR, TCR-HLA and TCR-CMV co-occurrence with hypergeometric tests, applying a repertoire-size bias correction to TCR pairs. A later analysis estimated false discovery rates by permuting HLA or CMV assignments 20 times. In a later analysis, co-occurring TCRs were grouped using DBSCAN, with TCRdist sequence similarity added in when clustering inside HLA-allele-positive subsets. Repertoires with fewer than 30,000 or more than 120,000 public chains, plus five repertoires with anomalous nucleotide sharing, were excluded from co-occurrence clustering. TCRdb mirrors the immuneACCESS table, restricted to in-frame sequences. Some clones are absent from its copies; in checked studies, under half trace to an unresolved V gene, and the reason for the others is unknown. That table furnishes V, J and clone size, whereas the DNA furnished D and trimming. Counted in this sample were approximately 120,000 clones; 81% of them appeared once. Of the sample, 2.2% falls within the top ten clones.

General findings and caveats noted by the study authors: A later analysis found that TCR association rates varied across HLA loci, with DRB1 alleles showing the most associated TCRs and HLA-C alleles the fewest. Only TCR beta chains were sequenced in this cohort, and the absence of alpha or paired-chain data limited detectable features. A later analysis associated roughly 17,000 TCR beta sequences with specific HLA alleles at a false discovery rate of 0.05. In an earlier analysis of 450 to 750 of the donors, most TCR beta V segments appeared in productive rearrangements about 87% or about 30% of the time, broadly matching IMGT annotations. Because HLA typing was unavailable for some donors at each locus, only the typed subset was used in association tests. Several of the top co-occurrence clusters appeared to be linked to parvovirus B19, influenza, CMV and Epstein-Barr virus, according to a later analysis. A cluster of highly shared sequence variants was judged likely to represent a technical artifact of the sequencing pipeline. Sequencing depth was assumed to be roughly uniform across donors in the presence/absence analyses, though that assumption may not hold. Cytomegalovirus status was reported to be diagnosed by the classifier with high specificity and sensitivity in both the original and validation cohorts. CMV serostatus was the only immune exposure information available for the cohort. In a later genetic analysis, a missense DCLRE1C variant was associated with V-gene and J-gene trimming of TCR beta chains, and the association was replicated in an independent cohort. Strong co-occurrence of HLA alleles, especially DR and DQ, made assigning TCR associations to individual alleles difficult. Across donors, most TCR sequences were observed very rarely, whereas some public TCRs were present in many individuals. In a later analysis, most CMV-associated TCR beta chains were found to appear HLA-restricted, with HLA associations seemingly driven largely by CMV exposure. Compared with the approximately 710-donor mean, donors in an Asian-associated ancestry cluster had fewer N-insertions in productive TCRs, according to a later genetic analysis. In vitro tests confirmed that a few of the cytomegalovirus-associated TCR beta chains recognize cytomegalovirus antigens. It was suggested by the authors that the approach could potentially be generalized to other disease states and immunological phenotypes. Correlated functional status among segregating V segments might be attributable to linkage disequilibrium, but an unknown experimental factor could not be ruled out. Roughly 15 rarely observed V segments, including chromosome 9 orphons, were excluded from the earlier analysis of approximately 600 of the donors because counts were too low. Compared with equally common non-associated chains, HLA-associated TCR beta chains in a later analysis were more clonally expanded and had lower generation probabilities. A further reported finding was that TCR beta sequences accurately predicted the HLA-A and HLA-B alleles for most subjects in the first cohort. A total of 150 to 200 TCR beta chains were listed by the study as associated with cytomegalovirus.

The sequence was obtained from a woman aged 30 to 39 in good health and CMV-seronegative. Sequencing used PBMCs.

This receptor carries the CDR3 CSGGGTEAFF. The bases read TGTTCCGGCGGGGGGACTGAAGCTTTCTTT. The rearranged segments are TRBV7-9 and TRBJ1-1; TRBD1 is a possible D gene, resting on 5 matching bases. From cysteine to phenylalanine, the CDR3 is 10 amino acids long. The retained sequence is limited to the CDR3, 30 bases, with the frame set at the first base. Sequences SEHNR (CDR1) and FQNEAQ (CDR2) are obtained from the germline V gene (reference sequence).